This TCR beta chain was documented in a study of blood T cell repertoires in COVID-19. Across the whole study: Sites in the United States, Italy and Spain provided acute and convalescent COVID-19 samples. Nucleic acid was either cDNA or gDNA, and it came from T cells, B-cell-depleted T cells, or PBMCs.

Trimming took 4 bases from V and 4 from J; bases not matched to a gene: 10. This CDR3 spans 15 amino acids. In germline, CDR1 is SGHRS, CDR2 YFSETQ. Source study methods: It was from reference gene primer amplification that nucleated cell counts were estimated. Using immunoSEQ multiplex PCR, the repertoire was profiled, and TCRdb retains in-frame clones only, with some absent. D and trimming come from the DNA, and the V and J calls and clone size come from that table. The data show 33,000 or so clones, 90% seen once. The chain carries TRBV5-1 and TRBJ1-1, with 7 positions matching TRBD1. The TCR sequence derives from a man between 65 and 80 years old with active or convalescent COVID-19. Sequenced material: peripheral blood. CDR3 region: CASSPTTGMGTEAFF. CDR3 nucleotides: TGCGCCAGCAGCCCCACGACAGGGATGGGCACTGAAGCTTTCTTT.